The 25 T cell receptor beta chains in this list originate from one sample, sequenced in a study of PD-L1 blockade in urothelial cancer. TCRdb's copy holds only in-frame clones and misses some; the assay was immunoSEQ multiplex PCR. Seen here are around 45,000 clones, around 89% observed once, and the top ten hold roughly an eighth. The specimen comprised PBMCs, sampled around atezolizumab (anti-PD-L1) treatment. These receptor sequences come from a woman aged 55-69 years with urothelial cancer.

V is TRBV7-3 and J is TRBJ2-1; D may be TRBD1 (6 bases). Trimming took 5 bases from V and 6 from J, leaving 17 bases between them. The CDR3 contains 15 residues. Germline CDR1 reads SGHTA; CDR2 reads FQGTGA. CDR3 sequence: CASSPEDSRANEQFF. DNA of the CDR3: TGTGCCAGCAGCCCCGAGGACAGTAGGGCCAATGAGCAGTTCTTC.

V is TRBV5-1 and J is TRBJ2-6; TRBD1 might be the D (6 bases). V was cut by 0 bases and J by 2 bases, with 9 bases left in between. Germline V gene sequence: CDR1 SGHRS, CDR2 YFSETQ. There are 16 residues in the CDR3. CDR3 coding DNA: TGCGCCAGCAGCTTGGGCCAGGGGCCTGGGGCCAACGTCCTGACTTTC. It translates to CASSLGQGPGANVLTF. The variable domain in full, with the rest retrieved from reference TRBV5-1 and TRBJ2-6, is KAGVTQTPRYLIKTRGQQVTLSCSPISGHRSVSWYQQTPGQGLQFLFEYFSETQRNKGNFPGRFSGRQFSNSRSEMNVSTLELGDSALYLCASSLGQGPGANVLTFGAGSRLTVL.

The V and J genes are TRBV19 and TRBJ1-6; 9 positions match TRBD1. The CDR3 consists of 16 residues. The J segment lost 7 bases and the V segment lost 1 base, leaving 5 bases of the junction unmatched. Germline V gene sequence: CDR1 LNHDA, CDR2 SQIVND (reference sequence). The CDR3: CASSIVPGQGNSPLHF. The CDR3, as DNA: TGTGCCAGTAGTATAGTCCCGGGACAGGGCAATTCACCCCTCCACTTT.

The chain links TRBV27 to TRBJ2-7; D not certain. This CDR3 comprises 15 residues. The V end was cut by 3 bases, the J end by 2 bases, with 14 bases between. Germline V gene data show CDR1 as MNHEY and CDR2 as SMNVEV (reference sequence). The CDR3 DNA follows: TGTGCCAGCAGTTTTGGGTCAGCGATGGCCTACGAGCAGTACTTC. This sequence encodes CASSFGSAMAYEQYF.

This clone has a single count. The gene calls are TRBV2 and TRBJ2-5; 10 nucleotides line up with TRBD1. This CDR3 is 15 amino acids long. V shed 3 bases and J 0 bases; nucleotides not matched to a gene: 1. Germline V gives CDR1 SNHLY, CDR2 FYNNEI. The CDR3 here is CASSEGQGYQETQYF. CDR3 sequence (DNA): TGTGCCAGCAGTGAGGGACAGGGGTACCAAGAGACCCAGTACTTC.

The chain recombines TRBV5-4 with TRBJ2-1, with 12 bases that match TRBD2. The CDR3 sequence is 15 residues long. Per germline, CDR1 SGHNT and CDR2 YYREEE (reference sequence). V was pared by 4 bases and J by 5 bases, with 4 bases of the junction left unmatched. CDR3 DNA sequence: TGTGCCAGCAGCGCGTGGACTAGCGGGAACAATGAGCAGTTCTTC. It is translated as CASSAWTSGNNEQFF.

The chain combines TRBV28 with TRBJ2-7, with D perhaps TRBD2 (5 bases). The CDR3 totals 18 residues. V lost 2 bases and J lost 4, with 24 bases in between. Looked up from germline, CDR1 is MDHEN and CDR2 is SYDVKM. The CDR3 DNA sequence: TGTGCCAGCAGTTTAGTGGTTGCCCGACGGGGAGTTAAGTACGAGCAGTACTTC. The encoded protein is CASSLVVARRGVKYEQYF.

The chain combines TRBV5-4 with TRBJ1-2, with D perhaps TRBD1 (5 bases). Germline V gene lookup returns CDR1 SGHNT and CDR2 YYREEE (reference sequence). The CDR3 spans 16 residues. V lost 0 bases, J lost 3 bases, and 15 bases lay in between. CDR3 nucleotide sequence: TGTGCCAGCAGCTTGGACGTCGGCGGCAGGGACTATGGCTACACCTTC. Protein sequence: CASSLDVGGRDYGYTF. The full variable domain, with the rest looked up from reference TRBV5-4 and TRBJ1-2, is ETGVTQSPTHLIKTRGQQVTLRCSSQSGHNTVSWYQQALGQGPQFIFQYYREEENGRGNFPPRFSGLQFPNYSSELNVNALELDDSALYLCASSLDVGGRDYGYTFGSGTRLTVV.

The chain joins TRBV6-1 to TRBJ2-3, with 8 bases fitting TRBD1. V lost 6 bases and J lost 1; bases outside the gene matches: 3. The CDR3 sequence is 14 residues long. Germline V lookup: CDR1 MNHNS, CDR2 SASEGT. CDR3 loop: CASRMGQGTDTQYF. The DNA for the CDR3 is TGTGCCAGCAGAATGGGACAGGGCACAGATACGCAGTATTTT.

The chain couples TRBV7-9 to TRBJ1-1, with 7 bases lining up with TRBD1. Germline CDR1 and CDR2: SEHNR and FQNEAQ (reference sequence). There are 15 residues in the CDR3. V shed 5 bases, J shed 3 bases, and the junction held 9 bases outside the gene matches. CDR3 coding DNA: TGTGCCAGCAGCCCTCGGACAGGCTCCGACACTGAAGCTTTCTTT. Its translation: CASSPRTGSDTEAFF.

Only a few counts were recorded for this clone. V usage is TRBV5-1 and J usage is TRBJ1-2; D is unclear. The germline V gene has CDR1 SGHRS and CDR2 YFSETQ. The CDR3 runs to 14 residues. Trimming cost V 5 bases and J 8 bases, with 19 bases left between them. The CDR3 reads CASRRAGREGGYTF. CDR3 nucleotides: TGCGCCAGCAGGCGCGCCGGGAGAGAGGGAGGCTACACCTTC.

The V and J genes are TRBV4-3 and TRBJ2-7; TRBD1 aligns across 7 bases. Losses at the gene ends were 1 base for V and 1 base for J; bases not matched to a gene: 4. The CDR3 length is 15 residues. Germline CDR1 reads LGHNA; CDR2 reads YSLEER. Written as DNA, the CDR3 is TGCGCCAGCAGCCAAGGGACAGGTCATTCCTACGAGCAGTACTTC. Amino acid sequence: CASSQGTGHSYEQYF.

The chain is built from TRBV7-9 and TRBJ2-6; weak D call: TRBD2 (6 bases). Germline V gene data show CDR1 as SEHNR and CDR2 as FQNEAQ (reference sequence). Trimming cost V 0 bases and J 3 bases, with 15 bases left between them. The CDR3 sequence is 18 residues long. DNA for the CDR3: TGTGCCAGCAGCTTAGCCCGCGCAGGGAGGTATGGGGCCAACGTCCTGACTTTC. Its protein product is CASSLARAGRYGANVLTF.

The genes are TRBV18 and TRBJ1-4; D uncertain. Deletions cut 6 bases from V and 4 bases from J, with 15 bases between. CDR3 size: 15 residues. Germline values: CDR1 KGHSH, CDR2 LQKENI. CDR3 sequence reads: CASSRKGGINEKLFF. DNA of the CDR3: TGTGCCAGCTCCCGCAAGGGAGGTATTAATGAAAAACTGTTTTTT.

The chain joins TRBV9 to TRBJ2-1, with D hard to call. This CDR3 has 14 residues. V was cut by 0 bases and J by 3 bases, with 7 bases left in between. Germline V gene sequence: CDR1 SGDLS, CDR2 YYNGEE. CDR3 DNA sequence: TGTGCCAGCAGCGTAGCAGGCCGCTACAATGAGCAGTTCTTC. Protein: CASSVAGRYNEQFF.

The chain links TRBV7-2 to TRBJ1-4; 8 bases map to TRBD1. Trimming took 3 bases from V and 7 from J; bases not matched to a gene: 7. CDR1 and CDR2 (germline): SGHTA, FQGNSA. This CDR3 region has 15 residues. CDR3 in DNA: TGTGCCAGCAGCTTCCTATCAGGGGGCGGTGAAAAACTGTTTTTT. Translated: CASSFLSGGGEKLFF.

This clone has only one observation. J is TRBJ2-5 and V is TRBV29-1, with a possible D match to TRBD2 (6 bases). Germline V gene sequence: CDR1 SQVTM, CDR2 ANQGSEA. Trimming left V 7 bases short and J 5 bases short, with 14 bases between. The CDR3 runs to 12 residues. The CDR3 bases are TGCAGCGCCCAGGTGGGGAGGGAGACCCAGTACTTC. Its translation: CSAQVGRETQYF.

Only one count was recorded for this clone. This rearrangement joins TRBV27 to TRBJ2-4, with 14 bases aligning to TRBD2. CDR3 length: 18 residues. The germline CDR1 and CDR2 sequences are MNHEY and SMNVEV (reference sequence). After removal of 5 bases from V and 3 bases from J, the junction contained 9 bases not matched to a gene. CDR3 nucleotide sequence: TGTGCCAGCAGTCGACTAGCGGGAGGGCCGGTGGGCAAAAACATTCAGTACTTC. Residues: CASSRLAGGPVGKNIQYF.

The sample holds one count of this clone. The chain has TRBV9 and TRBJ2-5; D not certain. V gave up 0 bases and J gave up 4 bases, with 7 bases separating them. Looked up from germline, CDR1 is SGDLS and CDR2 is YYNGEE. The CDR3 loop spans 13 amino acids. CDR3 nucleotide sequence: TGTGCCAGCAGCGTAGCCCAACTAGAGACCCAGTACTTC. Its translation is CASSVAQLETQYF.

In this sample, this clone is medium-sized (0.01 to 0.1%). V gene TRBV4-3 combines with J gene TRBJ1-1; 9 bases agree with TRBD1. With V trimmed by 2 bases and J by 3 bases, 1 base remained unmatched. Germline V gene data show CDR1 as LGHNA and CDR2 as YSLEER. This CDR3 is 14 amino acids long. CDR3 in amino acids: CASSQRTGDTEAFF. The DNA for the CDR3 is TGCGCCAGCAGCCAAAGGACAGGGGACACTGAAGCTTTCTTT.

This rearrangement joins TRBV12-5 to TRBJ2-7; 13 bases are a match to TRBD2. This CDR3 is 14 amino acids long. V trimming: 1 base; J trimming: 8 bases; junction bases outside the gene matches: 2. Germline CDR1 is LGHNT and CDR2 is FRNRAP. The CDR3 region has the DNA TGTGCTAGTGGTTTGGGGACTAGCGGGAGCCAGCAGTACTTC. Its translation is CASGLGTSGSQQYF.

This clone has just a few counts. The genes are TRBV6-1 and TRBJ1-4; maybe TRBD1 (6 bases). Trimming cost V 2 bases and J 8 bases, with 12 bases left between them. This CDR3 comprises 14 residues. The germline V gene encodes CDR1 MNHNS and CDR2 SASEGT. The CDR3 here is CASSELQGTEKLFF. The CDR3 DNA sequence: TGTGCCAGCAGTGAACTGCAGGGGACGGAAAAACTGTTTTTT.

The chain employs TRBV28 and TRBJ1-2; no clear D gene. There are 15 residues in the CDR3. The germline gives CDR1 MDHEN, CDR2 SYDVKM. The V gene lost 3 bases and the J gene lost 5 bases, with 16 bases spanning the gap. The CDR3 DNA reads TGTGCCAGCAGTTTCATTTGGCGCGGAATATATGGCTACACCTTC. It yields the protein CASSFIWRGIYGYTF.

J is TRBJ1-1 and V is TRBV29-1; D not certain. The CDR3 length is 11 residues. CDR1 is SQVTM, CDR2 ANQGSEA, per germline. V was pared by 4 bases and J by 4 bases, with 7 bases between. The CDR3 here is CSVVRATEAFF. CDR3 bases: TGCAGCGTTGTAAGAGCCACTGAAGCTTTCTTT.

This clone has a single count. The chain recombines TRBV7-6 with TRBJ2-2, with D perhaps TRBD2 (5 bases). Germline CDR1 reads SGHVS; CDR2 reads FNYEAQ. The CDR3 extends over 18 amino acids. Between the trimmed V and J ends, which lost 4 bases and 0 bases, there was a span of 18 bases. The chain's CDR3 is CASSSLPLAVANTGELFF. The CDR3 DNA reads TGTGCCAGCAGCTCCTTACCTCTAGCAGTAGCGAACACCGGGGAGCTGTTTTTT.